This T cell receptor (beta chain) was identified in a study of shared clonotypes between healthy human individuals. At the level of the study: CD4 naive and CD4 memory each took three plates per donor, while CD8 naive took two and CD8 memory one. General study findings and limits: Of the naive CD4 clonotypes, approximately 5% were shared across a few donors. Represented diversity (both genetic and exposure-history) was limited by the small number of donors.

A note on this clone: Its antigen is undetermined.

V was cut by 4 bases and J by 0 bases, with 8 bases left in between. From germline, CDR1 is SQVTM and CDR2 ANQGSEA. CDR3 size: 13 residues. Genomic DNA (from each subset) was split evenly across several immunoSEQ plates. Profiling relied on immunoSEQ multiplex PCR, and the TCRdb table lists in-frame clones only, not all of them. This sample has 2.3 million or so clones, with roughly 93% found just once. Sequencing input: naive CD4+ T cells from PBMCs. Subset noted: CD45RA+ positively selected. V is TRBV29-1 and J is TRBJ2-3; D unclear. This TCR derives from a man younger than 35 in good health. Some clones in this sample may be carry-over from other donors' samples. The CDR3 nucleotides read TGCAGCGTTGCCCAGCTAAGCACAGATACGCAGTATTTT. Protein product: CSVAQLSTDTQYF.